A selection of T cell receptor beta chains follows, all from one sample in a study of T cells in Graves' hyperthyroidism and ophthalmopathy. MiXCR was run by TCRdb on the multiplex PCR reads, yielding one entry per CDR3 protein. The data contain 300,000 to 350,000 distinct CDR3 sequences, less than 20% of them singletons. Sequenced input: blood. Receptor source: a woman aged 40 to 49 with Graves' ophthalmopathy. Both conserved end residues are part of each CDR3. The D gene is left open where the match is weak. The listing skips clone size in some rows; elsewhere it reads once, few, many or a size class.

D: TRBD1; J: TRBJ1-2; size: many; V: TRBV30; CDR3: CAWSTGQGYGYTF; DNA: TGTGCCTGGAGTACGGGACAGGGCTATGGCTACACCTTC
D: -; J: TRBJ1-2; size: many; V: TRBV4-3; CDR3: CASSQDRPVNYGYTF; DNA: TGCGCCAGCAGCCAAGATAGGCCAGTTAACTATGGCTACACCTTC
D: -; J: TRBJ2-5; size: many; V: TRBV20-1; CDR3: CSARDTRRGETQYF; DNA: TGCAGTGCTAGAGATACTAGAAGAGGGGAGACCCAGTACTTC
D: TRBD1; J: TRBJ1-2; size: many; V: TRBV20-1; CDR3: CSVPGQINYGYTF; DNA: TGCAGTGTTCCGGGACAGATAAACTATGGCTACACCTTC
D: -; J: TRBJ2-7; size: many; V: TRBV3-1; CDR3: CASGRNYEQYF; DNA: TGTGCCAGCGGGAGGAACTACGAGCAGTACTTC
D: -; J: TRBJ2-5; size: many; V: TRBV3-1; CDR3: CASSPAGRETQYF; DNA: TGTGCCAGCAGTCCGGCAGGGCGAGAGACCCAGTACTTC
D: -; J: TRBJ1-1; size: -; V: TRBV6-9; CDR3: CASSYWGGSMNTEAFF; DNA: TGTGCCAGCAGTTATTGGGGGGGATCCATGAACACTGAAGCTTTCTTT
D: TRBD1; J: TRBJ2-7; size: many; V: TRBV11-2; CDR3: CASSAHRDRQYEQYF; DNA: TGTGCCAGCAGCGCGCACCGGGACAGACAATACGAGCAGTACTTC
D: -; J: TRBJ2-7; size: many; V: TRBV20-1; CDR3: CSVGGRGYEQYF; DNA: TGCAGTGTGGGAGGCAGGGGGTACGAGCAGTACTTC
D: TRBD1; J: TRBJ1-2; size: -; V: TRBV28; CDR3: CASRAMGQTNYGYTF; DNA: TGTGCCAGCAGGGCGATGGGACAGACTAACTATGGCTACACCTTC
D: -; J: TRBJ1-2; size: many; V: TRBV5-1; CDR3: CASSPDRNYGYTF; DNA: TGTGCCAGCAGTCCGGACAGAAACTATGGCTACACCTTC
D: -; J: TRBJ1-1; size: -; V: TRBV15; CDR3: CATSREGISNTEAFF; DNA: TGTGCCACCAGCAGAGAAGGGATTTCGAACACTGAAGCTTTCTTT
D: -; J: TRBJ2-7; size: -; V: TRBV6-1; CDR3: CASNVGRAGFEQYF; DNA: TGTGCCAGCAATGTGGGAAGGGCAGGGTTCGAGCAGTACTTC
D: -; J: TRBJ2-7; size: many; V: TRBV24-1; CDR3: CATSDRAGGPYEQYF; DNA: TGTGCCACCAGTGACCGCGCAGGGGGGCCCTACGAGCAGTACTTC
D: TRBD1; J: TRBJ1-3; size: many; V: TRBV28; CDR3: CASSPGTGGIGGNTIYF; DNA: TGTGCCAGCAGTCCCGGGACAGGGGGTATCGGTGGAAACACCATATATTTT
D: -; J: TRBJ2-2; size: many; V: TRBV6-1; CDR3: CASSEVVGTANTGELFF; DNA: TGTGCCAGCAGTGAGGTCGTCGGGACGGCGAACACCGGGGAGCTGTTTTTT
D: -; J: TRBJ1-6; size: many; V: TRBV12-5; CDR3: CASGLVRETDNSPLHF; DNA: TGTGCTAGTGGTTTGGTACGAGAGACGGATAATTCACCCCTCCACTTT
D: -; J: TRBJ2-5; size: few; V: TRBV5-1; CDR3: CASSLDVGGDRGFIDNLQETQYF; DNA: TGCGCCAGCAGCTTGGATGTTGGTGGAGATCGGGGATTCATCGACAACCTACAAGAGACCCAGTACTTC
D: -; J: TRBJ1-5; size: -; V: TRBV6-5; CDR3: CASSYDRLNQPQHF; DNA: TGTGCCAGCAGTTACGACAGACTCAATCAGCCCCAGCATTTT
D: -; J: TRBJ2-4; size: -; V: TRBV2; CDR3: CASSEGRTKNIQYF; DNA: TGTGCCAGCAGTGAAGGACGGACGAAAAACATTCAGTACTTC
D: -; J: TRBJ2-7; size: many; V: TRBV10-3; CDR3: CAILTDSYEQYF; DNA: TGTGCCATCTTGACAGACTCCTACGAGCAGTACTTC
D: -; J: TRBJ2-5; size: few; V: TRBV7-2; CDR3: CASEIGQRGSAQYF; DNA: TGTGCCAGCGAAATTGGACAGCGCGGTTCGGCCCAGTACTTC
D: -; J: TRBJ1-6; size: -; V: TRBV5-1; CDR3: CASSLSFMAAGRRGSPLHF; DNA: TGCGCCAGCAGCTTGTCATTTATGGCCGCCGGGAGACGGGGGTCACCCCTCCACTTT
D: TRBD1; J: TRBJ2-7; size: many; V: TRBV20-1; CDR3: CSARDVGQAFLGEQYF; DNA: TGCAGTGCTAGAGACGTGGGACAGGCATTTTTGGGGGAGCAGTACTTC
D: -; J: TRBJ2-5; size: many; V: TRBV3-1; CDR3: CASSQGPDGLKTQYF; DNA: TGTGCCAGCAGCCAAGGACCGGACGGCTTGAAGACCCAGTACTTC
D: -; J: TRBJ2-2; size: many; V: TRBV27; CDR3: CASSSGLNTGELFF; DNA: TGTGCCAGCAGCTCGGGACTTAACACCGGGGAGCTGTTTTTT
D: -; J: TRBJ1-1; size: many; V: TRBV13; CDR3: CASSTGGTQNTEAFF; DNA: TGTGCCAGCAGCACTGGCGGGACACAAAACACTGAAGCTTTCTTT
D: TRBD1; J: TRBJ1-2; size: many; V: TRBV28; CDR3: CASSSGQGQGGYTF; DNA: TGTGCCAGCAGTTCCGGACAGGGCCAGGGTGGCTACACCTTC
D: -; J: TRBJ2-4; size: few; V: TRBV7-9; CDR3: CASSPSPESKNIQYF; DNA: TGTGCCAGCAGCCCTAGCCCGGAATCCAAAAACATTCAGTACTTC
D: -; J: TRBJ1-1; size: many; V: TRBV19; CDR3: CASSTLTLMNTEAFF; DNA: TGTGCCAGTAGTACCTTAACTTTGATGAACACTGAAGCTTTCTTT
D: TRBD1; J: TRBJ1-2; size: once; V: TRBV12-5; CDR3: CASGLATSWGTGTGYTF; DNA: TGTGCTAGTGGTTTGGCAACTAGCTGGGGGACAGGGACCGGCTACACCTTC
D: -; J: TRBJ1-3; size: many; V: TRBV11-1; CDR3: CASSLGPPSSGNTIYF; DNA: TGTGCCAGCAGCTTGGGGCCCCCCAGCTCTGGAAACACCATATATTTT
D: -; J: TRBJ2-5; size: few; V: TRBV6-2/TRBV6-3; CDR3: CASKGGTAIAETQYF; DNA: TGTGCCAGCAAGGGGGGGACAGCTATAGCGGAGACCCAGTACTTC